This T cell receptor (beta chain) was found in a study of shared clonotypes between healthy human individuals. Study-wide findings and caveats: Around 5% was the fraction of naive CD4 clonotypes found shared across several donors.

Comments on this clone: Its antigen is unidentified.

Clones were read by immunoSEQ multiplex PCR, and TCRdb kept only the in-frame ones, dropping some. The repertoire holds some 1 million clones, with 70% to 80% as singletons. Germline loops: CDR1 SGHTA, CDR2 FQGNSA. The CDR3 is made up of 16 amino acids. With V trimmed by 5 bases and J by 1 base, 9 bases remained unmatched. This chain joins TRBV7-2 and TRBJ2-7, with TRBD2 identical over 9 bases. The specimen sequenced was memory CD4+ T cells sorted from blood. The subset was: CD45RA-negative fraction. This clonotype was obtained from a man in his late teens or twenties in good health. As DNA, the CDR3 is TGTGCCAGCAGCCCCGCTCAAGCGGGAGGTTCCTACGAGCAGTACTTC. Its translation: CASSPAQAGGSYEQYF.